What follows are 23 T cell receptor beta chains derived from one specimen sequenced in a study of blood T cell repertoires in COVID-19. The method was immunoSEQ multiplex PCR; TCRdb's version includes in-frame clones alone and lacks a portion of them. The profile shows around 200,000 clones, 75% to 90% of them singletons. Sequenced material: peripheral blood. These receptors were obtained from a human donor in a cohort sampled during active COVID-19.

The rearrangement uses TRBV18 and TRBJ1-6; 7 bases align to TRBD1. Looked up from germline, CDR1 is KGHSH and CDR2 is LQKENI. The CDR3 runs 14 residues. V gave up 3 bases and J gave up 6 bases; unmatched junction bases: 2. The CDR3 DNA sequence: TGTGCCAGCTCACCGGGACAGCCTAATTCACCCCTCCACTTT. It specifies CASSPGQPNSPLHF.

The V gene is TRBV6-5, the J gene TRBJ2-2; TRBD2 matches at 7 bases. The V gene end was trimmed by 8 bases and the J gene end by 1 base; junction bases not matched to a gene: 4. CDR1 and CDR2 (germline): MNHEY, SVGAGI. There are 14 residues in the CDR3. The CDR3 DNA follows: TGTGCCAGCCGAACGGGGGGGAACACCGGGGAGCTGTTTTTT. As protein: CASRTGGNTGELFF.

The rearrangement joins TRBV7-2 to TRBJ1-4, with TRBD1 identical over 9 bases. The trim removed 5 bases at V and 0 bases at J, leaving 10 bases unmatched. Germline CDR1 and CDR2: SGHTA and FQGNSA. The CDR3 runs to 18 residues. CDR3 amino acids: CASSRGDRADATNEKLFF. The CDR3 nucleotides read TGTGCCAGCAGCAGGGGGGACAGGGCTGATGCAACTAATGAAAAACTGTTTTTT.

This sequence joins TRBV3-1 (or the pseudogene TRBV3-2) and TRBJ2-3; perhaps TRBD2 as D (6 bases). Germline loops: CDR1 LGHDT, CDR2 YNNKEL (reference sequence). Trimming shortened V by 3 bases and J by 6 bases, and 19 bases separated the two germline ends. CDR3 length: 16 amino acids. The CDR3 here is CASSHRRGHERDTQYF. The CDR3 nucleotides read TGTGCCAGCAGCCACCGGAGGGGCCATGAACGGGATACGCAGTATTTT.

This sequence joins TRBV9 and TRBJ1-5, with D possibly TRBD1 on 6 matching bases. From germline, CDR1 is SGDLS and CDR2 YYNGEE. V gave up 2 bases and J gave up 6 bases, with 12 bases separating them. This CDR3 has 14 residues. DNA for the CDR3: TGTGCCAGCAGCGTCTCCGGGACACCTCAGCCCCAGCATTTT. Protein product: CASSVSGTPQPQHF.

The chain couples TRBV27 to TRBJ1-2; 10 bases are a match to TRBD1. This CDR3 spans 14 amino acids. The germline V gene has CDR1 MNHEY and CDR2 SMNVEV (reference sequence). V shed 6 bases, J shed 4 bases, and the junction held 5 bases outside the gene matches. Here the CDR3 DNA reads TGTGCCAGCAGGCGACAGGGGGCAGGCTATGGCTACACCTTC. It translates to CASRRQGAGYGYTF.

The CDR3 reads CASSRGGRTDTQYF. CDR3 in DNA: TGTGCCAGCAGCCGGGGCGGGAGGACCGATACGCAGTATTTT. The chain carries TRBV7-2 and TRBJ2-3, with 8 bases matching TRBD2. The CDR3 is 14 amino acids. Germline CDR1 SGHTA, CDR2 FQGNSA. V was clipped by 5 bases and J by 6 bases; unmatched bases: 7.

The CDR3 sequence: CASRDRAYEQYF. CDR3 DNA: TGTGCCAGCAGGGACAGGGCCTACGAGCAGTACTTC. This chain connects TRBV6-8 to TRBJ2-7; TRBD1 agrees at 8 bases. Per germline, CDR1 MNHGY and CDR2 SAAAGT. Trimming took 6 bases from V and 2 from J; bases not matched to a gene: 0. This CDR3 contains 12 residues.

This clone has more than one count but fewer than ten. V and J are TRBV19 and TRBJ1-1, with 8 bases identical to TRBD1. V shed 2 bases, J shed 6 bases, and the junction held 5 bases outside the gene matches. The CDR3 runs 14 residues. From germline, CDR1 is LNHDA and CDR2 SQIVND (reference sequence). CDR3 in DNA: TGTGCCAGTAGTATATTATCAGGGGGCCCTGAAGCTTTCTTT. Protein: CASSILSGGPEAFF.

The rearrangement joins TRBV30 to TRBJ1-5; D might be TRBD1 (6 bases). The CDR3 consists of 13 residues. Germline CDR1 and CDR2: GTSNPN and SVGIG (reference sequence). The V and J ends lost 5 bases and 6 bases respectively, with 14 bases between them. Here the CDR3 DNA reads TGTGCCTGGGAACAGGGTCCGGGTCAGCCCCAGCATTTT. The encoded protein is CAWEQGPGQPQHF.

This clone occurred a few times. J is TRBJ2-3 and V is TRBV7-3, with 7 nucleotides matching TRBD2. The CDR3 is 17 amino acids. Germline loops: CDR1 SGHTA, CDR2 FQGTGA. Trimming cost V 5 bases and J 0 bases; bases outside gene matches: 11. The CDR3 spells CASSPGEGITSTDTQYF. DNA for the CDR3: TGTGCCAGCAGCCCCGGGGAGGGGATTACTAGCACAGATACGCAGTATTTT.

CDR3 protein: CASSRVPGQGMNTEAFF. DNA of the CDR3: TGTGCCAGCAGCCGAGTCCCGGGACAGGGTATGAACACTGAAGCTTTCTTT. This chain joins TRBV3-1 (or the pseudogene TRBV3-2) and TRBJ1-1; TRBD1 matches at 9 bases. Germline-derived CDR1 and CDR2 are LGHDT and YNNKEL (reference sequence). The CDR3 runs to 17 residues. V lost 4 bases to trimming and J lost 0 bases; unmatched junction nucleotides: 9.

This sequence joins TRBV28 and TRBJ2-7; D possibly corresponds to TRBD2 (7 bases). Per germline, CDR1 MDHEN and CDR2 SYDVKM. With 1 base removed from V and 4 bases from J, the gap between germline ends came to 11 bases. The CDR3 has 14 amino acids. CDR3: CASSLLRGAYEQYF. The CDR3 DNA follows: TGTGCCAGCAGTTTATTACGGGGGGCTTACGAGCAGTACTTC.

The rearrangement joins TRBV15 to TRBJ2-7; 7 bases line up with TRBD1. V lost 5 bases to trimming and J lost 7 bases; unmatched junction nucleotides: 11. Germline CDR1 LNHNV, CDR2 YYDKDF (reference sequence). The CDR3 length is 14 residues. DNA of the CDR3: TGTGCCACCAGCCCTCCTCGGACAGGAATGGAGCAGTACTTC. Translated: CATSPPRTGMEQYF.

The DNA of the CDR3 is TGCAGTGCTATACTAGCCCACGAGCAGTACTTC. Its protein product is CSAILAHEQYF. The rearrangement uses TRBV20-1 and TRBJ2-7, with D tentatively TRBD2 (6 bases). V dropped 4 bases and J dropped 5 bases, with 9 bases sitting between them. The CDR3 contains 11 residues. Per germline, CDR1 DFQATT and CDR2 SNEGSKA (reference sequence).

The sample holds a few counts of this clone. The chain links TRBV4-2 to TRBJ1-6, with unresolved D. The germline V and J ends were trimmed by 2 bases and 17 bases, with 19 bases remaining between them. The germline CDR1 and CDR2 sequences are LGHNA and YNFKEQ. The CDR3 has 14 residues. The CDR3 region is CASSQTLPPETFHF. CDR3 nucleotide sequence: TGTGCCAGCAGCCAAACCCTCCCGCCAGAGACTTTCCACTTT.

A single count supports this clone. The chain uses TRBV24-1 and TRBJ1-2, with D tentatively TRBD1 (5 bases). V lost 1 base and J lost 5, with 10 bases in between. This CDR3 is 14 amino acids long. In germline, CDR1 is KGHDR, CDR2 SFDVKD. The chain's CDR3 is CATSDFRAPYGYTF. Written as DNA, the CDR3 is TGTGCCACCAGTGATTTCAGGGCTCCATATGGCTACACCTTC.

The chain joins TRBV7-2 to TRBJ2-3, with TRBD1 as a possible D gene (5 bases). The CDR3 contains 13 residues. Per germline, CDR1 SGHTA and CDR2 FQGNSA. Trimming pared 5 bases from V and 14 bases from J, leaving 20 bases between. The CDR3 is CASSPRGATQGYF. The CDR3 DNA is TGTGCCAGCAGCCCCAGAGGAGCAACTCAGGGGTATTTT.

This sequence joins TRBV5-1 and TRBJ2-7, with D possibly matching TRBD1 (5 bases). The CDR3 covers 14 residues. V lost 2 bases, J lost 0 bases, and 9 bases lay in between. The germline CDR1 and CDR2 sequences are SGHRS and YFSETQ. The CDR3 nucleotides read TGCGCCAGCAGCTTCGCAGGGAACTCCTACGAGCAGTACTTC. Protein product: CASSFAGNSYEQYF.

The chain links TRBV9 to TRBJ2-7; 11 bases align to TRBD2. V was pared by 3 bases and J by 6 bases, with 8 bases of the junction left unmatched. This CDR3 spans 15 amino acids. CDR1 and CDR2 (germline): SGDLS, YYNGEE. In nucleotides, the CDR3 is TGTGCCAGCAGCGAAGGGACTAGCGGCCTCGCCGAGCAGTACTTC. It codes for CASSEGTSGLAEQYF.

V gene TRBV15 combines with J gene TRBJ2-7; 13 positions agree with TRBD2. The CDR3 extends over 16 amino acids. Germline V gene lookup returns CDR1 LNHNV and CDR2 YYDKDF (reference sequence). V dropped 1 base and J dropped 3; count of bases not matched to a gene: 3. CDR3 sequence: CATSRARTSGSYEQYF. In DNA form, the CDR3 reads TGTGCCACCAGCAGAGCCCGGACTAGCGGGAGCTACGAGCAGTACTTC.

The CDR3 sequence is CASSLVYSGRASGANVLTF. CDR3 bases: TGTGCCAGCAGCTTGGTTTACAGCGGGAGGGCCTCTGGGGCCAACGTCCTGACTTTC. V and J are TRBV5-6 and TRBJ2-6; 10 bases are shared with TRBD2. The CDR3 extends over 19 amino acids. The junction had 6 bases not matched to a gene; V was cut back by 0 bases and J by 0 bases. Germline V CDR1 and CDR2: SGHDT, YYEEEE.

The chain carries TRBV28 and TRBJ2-7; 7 bases line up with TRBD1. V lost 6 bases, J lost 4 bases, and 9 bases stayed unmatched. CDR1 and CDR2 (germline): MDHEN, SYDVKM. The CDR3 totals 14 residues. The CDR3 is CASSRTGQFYEQYF. CDR3 nucleotides: TGTGCCAGCAGCCGGACGGGACAGTTTTACGAGCAGTACTTC.